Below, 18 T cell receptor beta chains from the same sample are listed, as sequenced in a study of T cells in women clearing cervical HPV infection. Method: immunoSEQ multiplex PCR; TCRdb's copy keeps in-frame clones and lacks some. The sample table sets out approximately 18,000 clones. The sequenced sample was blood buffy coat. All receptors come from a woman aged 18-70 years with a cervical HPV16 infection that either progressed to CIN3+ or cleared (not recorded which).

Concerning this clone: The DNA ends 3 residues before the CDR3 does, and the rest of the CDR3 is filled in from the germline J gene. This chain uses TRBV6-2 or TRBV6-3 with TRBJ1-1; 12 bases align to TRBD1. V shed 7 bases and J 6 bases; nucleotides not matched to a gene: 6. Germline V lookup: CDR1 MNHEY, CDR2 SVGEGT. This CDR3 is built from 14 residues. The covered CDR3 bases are TGTGCCAGCATTCCGGGACAGGGGGCGGCTGAA. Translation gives CASIPGQGAAE. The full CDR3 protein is CASIPGQGAAEAFF.

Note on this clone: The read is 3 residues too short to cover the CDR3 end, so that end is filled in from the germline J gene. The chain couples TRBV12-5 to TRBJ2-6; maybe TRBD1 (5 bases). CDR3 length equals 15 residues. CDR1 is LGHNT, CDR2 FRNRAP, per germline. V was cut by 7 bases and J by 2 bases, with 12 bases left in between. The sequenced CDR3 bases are TGTGCTAGTGCCCAGGGTTTCCCTGGGGCCAACGTC. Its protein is CASAQGFPGANV. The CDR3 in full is CASAQGFPGANVLTF.

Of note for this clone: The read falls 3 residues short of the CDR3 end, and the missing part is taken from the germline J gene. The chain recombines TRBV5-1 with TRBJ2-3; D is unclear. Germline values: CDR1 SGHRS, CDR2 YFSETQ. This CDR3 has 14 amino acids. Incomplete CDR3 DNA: TGCGCCAGCAGCTTGGCGGTGAGCCAAGAGACG. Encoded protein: CASSLAVSQET. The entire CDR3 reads CASSLAVSQETQYF.

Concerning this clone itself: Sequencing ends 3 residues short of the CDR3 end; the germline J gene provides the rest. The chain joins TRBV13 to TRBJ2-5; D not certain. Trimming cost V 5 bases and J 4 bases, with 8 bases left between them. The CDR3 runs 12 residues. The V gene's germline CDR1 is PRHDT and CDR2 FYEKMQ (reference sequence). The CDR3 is CASSPNRETQYF. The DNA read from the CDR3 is TGTGCCAGCAGCCCAAACAGAGAGACC.

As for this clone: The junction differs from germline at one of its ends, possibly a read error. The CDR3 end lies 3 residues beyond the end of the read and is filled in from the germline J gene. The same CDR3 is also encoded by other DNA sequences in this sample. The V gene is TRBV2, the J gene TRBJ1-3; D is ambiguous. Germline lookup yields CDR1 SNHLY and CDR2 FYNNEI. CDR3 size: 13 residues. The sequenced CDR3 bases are TGTGCCAGCAGTGCCGACACCCGAAACACG. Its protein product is CASSADTRNT. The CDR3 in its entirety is CASSADTRNTIYF.

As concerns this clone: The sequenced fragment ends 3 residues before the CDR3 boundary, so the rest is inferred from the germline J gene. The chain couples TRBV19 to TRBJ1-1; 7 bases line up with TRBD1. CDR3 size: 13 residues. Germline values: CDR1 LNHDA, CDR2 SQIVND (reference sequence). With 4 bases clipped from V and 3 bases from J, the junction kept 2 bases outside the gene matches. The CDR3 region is CASSTDRDTEAFF. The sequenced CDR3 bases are TGTGCCAGTAGTACAGACAGGGACACTGAA.

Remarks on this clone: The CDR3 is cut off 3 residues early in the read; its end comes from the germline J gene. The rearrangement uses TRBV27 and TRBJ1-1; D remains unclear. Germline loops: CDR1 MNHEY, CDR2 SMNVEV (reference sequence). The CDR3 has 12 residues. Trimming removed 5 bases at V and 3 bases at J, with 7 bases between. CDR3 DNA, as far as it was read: TGTGCCAGCAGTCCTGACTACACTGAA. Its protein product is CASSPDYTE. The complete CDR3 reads CASSPDYTEAFF.

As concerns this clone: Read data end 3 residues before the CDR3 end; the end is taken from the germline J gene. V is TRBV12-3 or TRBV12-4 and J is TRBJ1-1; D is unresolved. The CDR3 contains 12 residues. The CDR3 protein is CASSFLKGEAFF. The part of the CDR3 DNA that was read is TGTGCCAGCAGTTTTCTAAAGGGCGAA.

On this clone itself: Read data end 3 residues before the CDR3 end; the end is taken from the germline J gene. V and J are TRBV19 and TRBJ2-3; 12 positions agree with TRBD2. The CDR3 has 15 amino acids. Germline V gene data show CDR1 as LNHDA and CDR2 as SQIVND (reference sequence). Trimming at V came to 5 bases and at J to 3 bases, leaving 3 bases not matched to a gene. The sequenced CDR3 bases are TGTGCCAGTAGTGGCACTAGCGGGGGGACAGATACG. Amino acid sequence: CASSGTSGGTDT. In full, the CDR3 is CASSGTSGGTDTQYF.

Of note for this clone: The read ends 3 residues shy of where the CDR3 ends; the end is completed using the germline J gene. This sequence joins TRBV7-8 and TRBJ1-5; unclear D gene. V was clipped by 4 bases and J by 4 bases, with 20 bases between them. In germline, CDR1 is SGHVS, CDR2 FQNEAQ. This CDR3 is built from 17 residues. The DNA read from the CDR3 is TGTGCCAGCAGCTCCCTAATGAGGGCGGGTGTAAATCAGCCC. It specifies CASSSLMRAGVNQP. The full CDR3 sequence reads CASSSLMRAGVNQPQHF.

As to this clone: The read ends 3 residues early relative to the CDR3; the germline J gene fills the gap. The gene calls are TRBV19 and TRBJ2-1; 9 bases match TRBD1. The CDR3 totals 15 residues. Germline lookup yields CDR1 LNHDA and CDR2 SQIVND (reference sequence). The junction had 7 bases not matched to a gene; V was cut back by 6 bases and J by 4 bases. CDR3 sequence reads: CASSAGQGQYNEQFF. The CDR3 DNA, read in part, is TGTGCCAGTAGCGCGGGACAGGGCCAATACAATGAG.

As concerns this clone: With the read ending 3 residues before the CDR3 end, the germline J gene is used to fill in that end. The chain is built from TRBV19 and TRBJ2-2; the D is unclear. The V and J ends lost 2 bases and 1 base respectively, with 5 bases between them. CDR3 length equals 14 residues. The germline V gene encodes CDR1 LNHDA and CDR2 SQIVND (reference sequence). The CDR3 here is CASSISKNTGELFF. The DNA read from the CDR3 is TGTGCCAGTAGTATATCAAAGAACACCGGGGAG. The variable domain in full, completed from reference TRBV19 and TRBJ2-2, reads DGGITQSPKYLFRKEGQNVTLSCEQNLNHDAMYWYRQDPGQGLRLIYYSQIVNDFQKGDIAEGYSVSREKKESFPLTVTSAQKNPTAFYLCASSISKNTGELFFGEGSRLTVL.

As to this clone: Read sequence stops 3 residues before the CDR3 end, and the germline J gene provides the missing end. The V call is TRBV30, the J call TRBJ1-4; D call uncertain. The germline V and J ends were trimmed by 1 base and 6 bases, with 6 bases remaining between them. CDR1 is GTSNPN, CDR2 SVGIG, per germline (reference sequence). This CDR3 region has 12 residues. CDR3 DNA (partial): TGTGCCTGGAGTGCCCCAGATGAAAAA. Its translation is CAWSAPDEK. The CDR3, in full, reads CAWSAPDEKLFF.

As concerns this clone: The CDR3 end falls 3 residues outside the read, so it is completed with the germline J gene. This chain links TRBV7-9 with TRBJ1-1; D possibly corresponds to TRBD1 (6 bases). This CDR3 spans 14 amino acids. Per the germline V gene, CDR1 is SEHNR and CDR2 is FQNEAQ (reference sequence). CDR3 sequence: CASSDRSGAETAFF. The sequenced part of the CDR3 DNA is TGTGCCAGCAGCGACAGGTCAGGGGCGGAGACA.

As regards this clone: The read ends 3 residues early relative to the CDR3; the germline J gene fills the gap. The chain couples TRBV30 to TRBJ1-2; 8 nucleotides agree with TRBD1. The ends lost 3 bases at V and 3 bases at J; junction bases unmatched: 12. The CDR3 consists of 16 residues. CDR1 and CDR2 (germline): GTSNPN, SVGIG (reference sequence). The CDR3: CAWRRGTGGLDYGYTF. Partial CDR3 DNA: TGTGCCTGGAGGAGGGGAACAGGGGGATTGGACTATGGC.

CDR3 bases read: TGTGCCAGCAGCGACGGGGGGGCAGATACG. Residues: CASSDGGADT. The CDR3 in full is CASSDGGADTQYF. J is TRBJ2-3 and V is TRBV7-6; TRBD2 aligns across 8 bases. The read ends 3 residues before the CDR3 terminus; that terminus is restored from the germline J gene. Losses at the gene ends were 5 bases for V and 4 bases for J; bases not matched to a gene: 2. This CDR3 is 13 amino acids long. Per germline, CDR1 SGHVS and CDR2 FNYEAQ.

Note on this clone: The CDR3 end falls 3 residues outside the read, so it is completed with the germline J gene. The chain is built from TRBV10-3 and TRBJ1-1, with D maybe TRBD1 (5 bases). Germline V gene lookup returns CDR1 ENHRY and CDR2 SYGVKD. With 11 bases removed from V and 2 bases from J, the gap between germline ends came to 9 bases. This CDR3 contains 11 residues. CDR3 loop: CASRDNTEAFF. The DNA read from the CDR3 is TGTGCCTCCAGGGATAACACTGAA.

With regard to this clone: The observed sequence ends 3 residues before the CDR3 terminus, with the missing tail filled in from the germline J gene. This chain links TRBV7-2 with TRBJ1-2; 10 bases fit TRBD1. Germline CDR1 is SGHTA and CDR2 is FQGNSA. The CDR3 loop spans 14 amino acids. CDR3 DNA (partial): TGTGCCAGCAGCTACCCGACAGGGGGCTACGAC. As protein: CASSYPTGGYD. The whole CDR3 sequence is CASSYPTGGYDYTF. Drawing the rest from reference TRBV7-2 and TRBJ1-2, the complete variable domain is GAGVSQSPSNKVTEKGKDVELRCDPISGHTALYWYRQSLGQGLEFLIYFQGNSAPDKSGLPSDRFSAERTGGSVSTLTIQRTQQEDSAVYLCASSYPTGGYDYTFGSGTRLTVV.